Each of the 3 T cell receptor beta chains below was sequenced from the same sample in a study of T cell repertoires in cytomegalovirus infection. In TCRdb, the reads were re-called with MiXCR into one record per CDR3 protein. The sample contains 200,000 to 300,000 distinct CDR3 sequences, approximately 13% of which appear only once. Sequenced material: PBMCs. The receptor set was obtained from a human donor in good health (CMV status not recorded). Some clones in this sample may be carry-over from other donors' samples.

This clonotype was found many times. The rearrangement links TRBV11-2 to TRBJ1-1; D is uncertain. This CDR3 contains 13 residues. The V gene's germline CDR1 is SGHAT and CDR2 FQNNGV. V dropped 4 bases and J dropped 1 base, with 7 bases sitting between them. CDR3 DNA: TGTGCCAGCAGCTCCAGGTGGAACACTGAAGCTTTCTTT. Translated, it gives CASSSRWNTEAFF.

The rearrangement uses TRBV5-5 and TRBJ1-2; perhaps TRBD1 as D (6 bases). Trimming shortened V by 2 bases and J by 0 bases, and 17 bases separated the two germline ends. This CDR3 region has 17 residues. Per the germline V gene, CDR1 is SGHKS and CDR2 is YYEKEE (reference sequence). The CDR3 DNA reads TGTGCCAGCAGCTTCTTCGGGACAAAAACTACTAACTATGGCTACACCTTC. Protein sequence: CASSFFGTKTTNYGYTF. Variable domain in full (rest from reference TRBV5-5 and TRBJ1-2): DAGVTQSPTHLIKTRGQQVTLRCSPISGHKSVSWYQQVLGQGPQFIFQYYEKEERGRGNFPDRFSARQFPNYSSELNVNALLLGDSALYLCASSFFGTKTTNYGYTFGSGTRLTVV.

To note about this clonotype: The junction and the germline gene differ at one end; a read error may be behind it. The gene calls are TRBV5-1 and TRBJ1-2, with no clear D. The CDR3 spans 14 residues. CDR1 and CDR2 from the germline V gene are SGHRS and YFSETQ. In DNA form, the CDR3 reads TGCGCCAGCAGCTTGGACGGCAGAAACTATGACTACACCTTC. Protein: CASSLDGRNYDYTF.